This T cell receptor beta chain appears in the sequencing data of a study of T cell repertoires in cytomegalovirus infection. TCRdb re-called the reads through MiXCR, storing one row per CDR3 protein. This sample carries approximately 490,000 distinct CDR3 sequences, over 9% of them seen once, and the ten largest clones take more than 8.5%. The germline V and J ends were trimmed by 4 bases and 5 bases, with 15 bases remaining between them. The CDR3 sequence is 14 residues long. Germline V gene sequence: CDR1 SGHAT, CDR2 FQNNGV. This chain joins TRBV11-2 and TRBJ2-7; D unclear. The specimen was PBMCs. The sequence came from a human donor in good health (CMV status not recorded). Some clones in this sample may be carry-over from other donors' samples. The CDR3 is CASSSLALAHEQYF. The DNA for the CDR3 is TGTGCCAGCAGCTCTCTGGCCCTTGCCCACGAGCAGTACTTC. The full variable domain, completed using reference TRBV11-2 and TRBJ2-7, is EAGVAQSPRYKIIEKRQSVAFWCNPISGHATLYWYQQILGQGPKLLIQFQNNGVVDDSQLPKDRFSAERLKGVDSTLKIQPAKLEDSAVYLCASSSLALAHEQYFGPGTRLTVT.